This TCR beta chain emerged from a study of shared clonotypes between healthy human individuals (dated by TCRdb to about 2020). In the study overall: Three men and a couple of women, aged 18 to 49 years, made up the cohort. For each donor, three plates each were used for CD4 naive and CD4 memory, two plates were used for CD8 naive, and one plate was used for CD8 memory. To estimate repertoire size and how much clonotype sharing occurs between individuals, the study deeply sequenced the blood TCR repertoires of a handful of healthy adults. Libraries were prepared and TCR repertoires were sequenced by different laboratories using diverse techniques, in order to increase sequencing depth and limit assay-specific biases. Each donor's leukapheresis produced roughly between about 0.8 and 10 billion PBMCs.

This clone has only one observation. Its antigen has not been determined. The sample holds no much larger clone one base away, and base qualities are not on file. CDR1 SNHLY and CDR2 FYNNEI were looked up in the germline V gene. V is pruned by 1 base and J by 3 bases, leaving 8 bases of the junction without a gene match. From the cysteine through the phenylalanine, the CDR3 covers 18 amino acids. The retained sequence is limited to the CDR3, 54 bases, with the frame set at the first base. Beyond this particular receptor, the publication reports: Pairwise subsampling indicated that sequencing depth was expected to affect the degree of clonotype sharing among donors. Sharing across several donors was observed for roughly 5% of naive CD4, 3% to 3.5% of naive CD8, 2% to 2.5% of memory CD4, and less than 0.45% of memory CD8 clonotypes. Higher generation probabilities were observed for clonotypes shared by all four sorted-subset donors than for non-shared clonotypes. Naive subsets generally had larger estimated clonotype richness than memory subsets. Only blood was sampled, and tissue TCR repertoires likely differ from those in blood. The small number of donors limited the genetic and exposure-history diversity represented. Incomplete sequencing was indicated by rarefaction of sorted-subset datasets, despite the large sequencing depth.

Using the deep immunoSEQ assay, TCR CDR3 regions were amplified from genomic DNA by multiplex PCR. Genomic DNA extracted from each cell subset was distributed evenly over all wells of several immunoSEQ 96-well plates, and each plate served as one replicate. Each replicate PCR for sorted subsets received about 180 ng genomic DNA, equal to some 32,000 T cell genomes. Purified libraries were measured with a Qubit 3.0 fluorometer, size-checked on a Bioanalyzer 2100, and measured again with the KAPA Library Quantification kit. Every immunoSEQ 96-well plate was sequenced on a separate single-read 150-cycle Illumina NextSeq 550 flow cell. Turning to the authors' computational methods: The immunoSEQ output contained only junctional sequences without quality scores, so filtering could not match that applied to full-length reads. Sequences were annotated with PyIR, a Python wrapper for IgBLAST v1.9, and V/J genes and CDR3 were assigned using IMGT germline references. Any read was removed if the V/J assignment was weak (E-value above 1e-6), the CDR3 was missing, or the read contained stop codons, out-of-frame junctions, or ambiguous translated residues. A V3J clonotype was defined by an identical inferred V gene, J gene, and CDR3 amino acid sequence. The percentage overlap between two repertoires was calculated by dividing the number of shared unique clonotypes by the size of the smaller repertoire. Repertoire richness was assessed with RTK rarefaction, the Chao1 estimator, and Recon v2.1 estimates of unobserved clonotypes. Generation probabilities were computed with OLGA for all TCRbeta clonotypes obtained by the gDNA method from a few donors. TCRdb took this table from immuneACCESS and kept in-frame rearrangements with V and J called. Such tables lack part of the clones; where checked against another copy, unresolved V genes explain under half of the gap, and the rest is unexplained. Clone size and the V and J calls come from that table; the DNA yielded D and trimming. The sample has some 1,600,000 clones on record, 95% to 99% of them singletons. Of the sample, approximately 0.45% is held by the ten largest clones.

The donors were healthy, HIV-negative adults with no recently reported acute infections or vaccinations. Only Caucasian adults living in Nashville, Tennessee, USA were represented among the donors. CD4+ T cells were enriched through magnetic negative selection, after which naive cells were positively selected on CD45RA and the remaining negative fraction served as the memory subset. After blood collection by leukapheresis, PBMCs were isolated using Ficoll-Histopaque density gradient centrifugation and then cryopreserved in the vapor phase of liquid nitrogen. Purity and quantity of every magnetically sorted T cell population were checked by analytical flow cytometry. Genomic DNA was isolated from each sorted fraction and quantified by UV absorbance on a Nanodrop 2000c.

This receptor was identified in a man under 40 in good health. The chain employs TRBV2 and TRBJ2-1, and 11 junctional nucleotides match TRBD2. The sample was naive CD4+ T cells sorted from blood. The cell subset or site label of this sample denotes: CD45RA+ positively selected. The CDR3 here reads CASSEGQRLAGNYNEQFF. In nucleotides, the sequence is TGTGCCAGCAGTGAAGGACAAAGACTAGCGGGAAACTACAATGAGCAGTTCTTC.